This TCR beta chain was profiled in a study of metastatic and nonmetastatic thyroid tumors. Study in general: Where malignant and benign thyroid patients were concerned, repertoires were compared across blood and tumor or nodule tissue.

Thyroid surgery took place with no prior treatment in any patient. This CDR3 spans 13 amino acids. Germline CDR1 reads MDHEN; CDR2 reads SYDVKM. TCRdb ran MiXCR on the PCR reads. The sample lists tens of thousands of clones, less than 20% occurring once. Of note for this clone: Since a much larger clone is just one base distant, this may be a read error.

Sequenced: tumor tissue. The J gene is TRBJ1-4, the V gene TRBV28, with D unclear. The sequence was obtained from a female donor with papillary thyroid cancer or a benign thyroid nodule (not recorded which). Some clones in this sample may be carry-over from other donors' samples. The CDR3 reads CANSFIVTEKLFF. The CDR3 DNA reads TGTGCCAACAGTTTTATAGTTACGGAAAAACTGTTTTTT.